This TCR beta chain was sequenced in a study of blood T cell repertoires in COVID-19. As for the study in general: T cells, B-cell-depleted T cells, or PBMCs provided the cDNA or gDNA that served as material.

V lost 7 bases and J 4 bases, leaving 17 bases between the germline ends. Germline V lookup: CDR1 MNHNY, CDR2 SVGAGI (reference sequence). The CDR3 spans 15 residues. Here immunoSEQ multiplex PCR was the method, and the copy in TCRdb shows in-frame clones only, minus some. In the table there are hundreds of thousands of clones, under 95% of which are singletons. The sample comprised peripheral blood. The TCR sequence derives from a woman aged 18-35 years who had recovered from COVID-19. The chain recombines TRBV6-6 with TRBJ1-5; possibly TRBD1 for D (5 bases). This CDR3 reads CASILDRDNNQPQHF. The DNA of the CDR3 is TGTGCCAGCATACTCGACAGAGATAATAATCAGCCCCAGCATTTT.